Below, one TCR beta chain is given with its context. Its antigen is currently unknown. The CDR3 spans 14 residues. V dropped 5 bases and J dropped 6 bases, with 14 bases sitting between them. Germline loops: CDR1 MDHEN, CDR2 SYDVKM. The library protocol tagged individual cDNA molecules with unique molecular identifiers. TCRdb re-analysed the 5' RACE reads in MiXCR, keeping a single row per CDR3 protein. Of approximately 98,000 distinct CDR3 sequences in the sample, about 12% were seen once. The sample is drawn from a study of early T cells in non-severe SARS-CoV-2 infection. On the study more broadly: With bulk RNA from unsorted whole blood as input, sequencing yielded unpaired chains. Overall study findings and caveats: Anti-spike CD8 specificities were favored by VDJdb matching, whose results missed private and CD4 specificities.

Sequenced material: whole blood. The chain combines TRBV28 with TRBJ2-1, with D hard to call. This TCR derives from an adult who was a healthcare worker with PCR-confirmed SARS-CoV-2 infection or an uninfected control (not recorded which). In DNA, the CDR3 is TGTGCCAGCAGTCCAAGACTCCGCCCCAATGAGCAGTTCTTC. As protein: CASSPRLRPNEQFF.